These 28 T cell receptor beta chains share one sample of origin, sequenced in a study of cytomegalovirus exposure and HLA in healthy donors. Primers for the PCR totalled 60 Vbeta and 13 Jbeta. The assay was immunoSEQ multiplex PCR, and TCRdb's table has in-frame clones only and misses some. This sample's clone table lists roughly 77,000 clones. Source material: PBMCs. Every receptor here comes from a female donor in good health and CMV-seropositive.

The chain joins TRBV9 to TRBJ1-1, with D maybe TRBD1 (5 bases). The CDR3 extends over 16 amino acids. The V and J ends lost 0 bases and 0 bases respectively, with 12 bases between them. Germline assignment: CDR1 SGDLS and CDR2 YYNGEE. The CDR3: CASSVGGGRLNTEAFF. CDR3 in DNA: TGTGCCAGCAGCGTAGGGGGCGGCAGATTGAACACTGAAGCTTTCTTT. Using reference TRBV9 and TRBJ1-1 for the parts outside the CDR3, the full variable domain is DSGVTQTPKHLITATGQRVTLRCSPRSGDLSVYWYQQSLDQGLQFLIQYYNGEERAKGNILERFSAQQFPDLHSELNLSSLELGDSALYFCASSVGGGRLNTEAFFGQGTRLTVV.

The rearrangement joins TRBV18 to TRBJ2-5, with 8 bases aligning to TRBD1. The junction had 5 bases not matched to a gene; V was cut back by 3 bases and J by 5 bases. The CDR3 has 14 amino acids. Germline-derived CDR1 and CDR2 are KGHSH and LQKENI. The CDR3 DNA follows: TGTGCCAGCTCACCGGCAGGGGGCGAGGAGACCCAGTACTTC. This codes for CASSPAGGEETQYF.

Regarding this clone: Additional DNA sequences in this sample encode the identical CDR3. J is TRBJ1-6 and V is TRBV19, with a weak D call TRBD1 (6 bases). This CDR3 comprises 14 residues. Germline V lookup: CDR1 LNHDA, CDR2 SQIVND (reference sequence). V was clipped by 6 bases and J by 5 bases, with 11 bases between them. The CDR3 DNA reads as TGTGCCAGTAGAAAGGACAGTCATAATTCACCCCTCCACTTT. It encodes CASRKDSHNSPLHF. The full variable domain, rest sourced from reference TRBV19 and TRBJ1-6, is DGGITQSPKYLFRKEGQNVTLSCEQNLNHDAMYWYRQDPGQGLRLIYYSQIVNDFQKGDIAEGYSVSREKKESFPLTVTSAQKNPTAFYLCASRKDSHNSPLHFGNGTRLTVT.

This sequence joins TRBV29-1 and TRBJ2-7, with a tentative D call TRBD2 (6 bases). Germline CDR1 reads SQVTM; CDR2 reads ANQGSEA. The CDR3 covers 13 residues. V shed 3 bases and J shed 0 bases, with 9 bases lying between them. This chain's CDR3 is CSVDAGSSYEQYF. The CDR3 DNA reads TGCAGCGTTGACGCGGGGAGCTCCTACGAGCAGTACTTC.

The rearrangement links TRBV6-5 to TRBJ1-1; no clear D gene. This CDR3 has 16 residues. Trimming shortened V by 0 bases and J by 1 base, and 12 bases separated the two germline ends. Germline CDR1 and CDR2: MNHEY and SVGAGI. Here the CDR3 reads CASSYSILGWNTEAFF. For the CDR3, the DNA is TGTGCCAGCAGTTACTCGATTCTCGGGTGGAACACTGAAGCTTTCTTT.

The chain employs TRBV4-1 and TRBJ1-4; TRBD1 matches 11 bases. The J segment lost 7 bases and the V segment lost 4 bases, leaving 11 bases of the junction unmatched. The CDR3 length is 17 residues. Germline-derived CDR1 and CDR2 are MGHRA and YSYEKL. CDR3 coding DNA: TGCGCCAGCAGCCTGCCCCCGCCCGGACAGGGGGCTGAAAAACTGTTTTTT. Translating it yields CASSLPPPGQGAEKLFF.

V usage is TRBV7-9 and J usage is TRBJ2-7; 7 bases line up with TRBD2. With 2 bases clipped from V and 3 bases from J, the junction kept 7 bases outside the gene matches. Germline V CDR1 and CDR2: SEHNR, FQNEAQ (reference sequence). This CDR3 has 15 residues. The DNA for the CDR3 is TGTGCCAGCAGCTTACTTCTATCTAGCGGCTACGAGCAGTACTTC. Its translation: CASSLLLSSGYEQYF.

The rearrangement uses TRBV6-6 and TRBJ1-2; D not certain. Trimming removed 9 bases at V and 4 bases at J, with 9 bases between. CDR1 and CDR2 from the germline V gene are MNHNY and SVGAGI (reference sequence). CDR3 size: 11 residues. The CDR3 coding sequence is TGTGCCAGTACTGAGGGCTATGGCTACACCTTC. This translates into CASTEGYGYTF.

Here the CDR3 reads CASSDRGRTETQYF. CDR3 DNA sequence: TGTGCCAGTAGTGACAGGGGGCGGACGGAGACCCAGTACTTC. The chain couples TRBV19 to TRBJ2-5; 10 bases match TRBD1. The germline gives CDR1 LNHDA, CDR2 SQIVND (reference sequence). The ends lost 5 bases at V and 5 bases at J; junction bases unmatched: 5. The CDR3 loop spans 14 amino acids.

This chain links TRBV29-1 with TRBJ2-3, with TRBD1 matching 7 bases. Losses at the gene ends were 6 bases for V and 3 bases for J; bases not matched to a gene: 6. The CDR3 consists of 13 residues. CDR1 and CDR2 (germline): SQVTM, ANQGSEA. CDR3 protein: CSVQGVGTDTQYF. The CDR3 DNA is TGCAGCGTGCAGGGGGTGGGTACAGATACGCAGTATTTT.

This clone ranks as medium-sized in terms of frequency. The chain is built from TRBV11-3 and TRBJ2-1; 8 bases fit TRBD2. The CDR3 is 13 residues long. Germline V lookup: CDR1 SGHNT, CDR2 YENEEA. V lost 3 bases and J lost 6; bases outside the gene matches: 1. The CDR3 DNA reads TGTGCCAGCAGCTTTGCGGGAGGCAATGAGCAGTTCTTC. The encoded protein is CASSFAGGNEQFF.

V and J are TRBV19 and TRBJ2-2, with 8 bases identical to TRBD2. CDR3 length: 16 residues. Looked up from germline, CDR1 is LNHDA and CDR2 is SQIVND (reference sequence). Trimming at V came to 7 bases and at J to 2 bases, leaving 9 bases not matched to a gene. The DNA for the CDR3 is TGTGCCAGTATGGGACTAGTCAACCAAAACACCGGGGAGCTGTTTTTT. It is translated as CASMGLVNQNTGELFF.

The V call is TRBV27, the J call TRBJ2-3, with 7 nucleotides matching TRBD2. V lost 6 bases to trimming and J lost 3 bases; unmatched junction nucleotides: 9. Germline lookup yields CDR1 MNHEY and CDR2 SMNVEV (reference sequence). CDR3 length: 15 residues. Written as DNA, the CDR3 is TGTGCCAGCAGGCGGCGGGAGACCAGTACAGATACGCAGTATTTT. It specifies CASRRRETSTDTQYF.

The CDR3 sequence: CASKEIPGQGFGEQYF. For the CDR3, the DNA is TGCGCCAGCAAAGAAATCCCGGGACAGGGCTTCGGCGAGCAGTACTTC. V is TRBV5-1 and J is TRBJ2-7; TRBD1 aligns across 9 bases. Per germline, CDR1 SGHRS and CDR2 YFSETQ. V dropped 6 bases and J dropped 6; count of bases not matched to a gene: 16. The CDR3 consists of 16 residues. The complete variable domain, with remaining parts taken from reference TRBV5-1 and TRBJ2-7, reads KAGVTQTPRYLIKTRGQQVTLSCSPISGHRSVSWYQQTPGQGLQFLFEYFSETQRNKGNFPGRFSGRQFSNSRSEMNVSTLELGDSALYLCASKEIPGQGFGEQYFGPGTRLTVT.

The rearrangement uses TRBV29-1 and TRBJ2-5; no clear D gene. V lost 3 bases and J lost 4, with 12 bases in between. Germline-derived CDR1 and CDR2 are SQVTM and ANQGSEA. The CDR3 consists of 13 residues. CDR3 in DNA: TGCAGCGTTGACCCTCGAGAAATAGAGACCCAGTACTTC. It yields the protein CSVDPREIETQYF.

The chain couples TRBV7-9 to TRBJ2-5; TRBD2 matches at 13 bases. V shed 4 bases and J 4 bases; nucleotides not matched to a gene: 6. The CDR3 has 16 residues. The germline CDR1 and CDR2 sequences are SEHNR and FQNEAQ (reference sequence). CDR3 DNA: TGTGCCAGCAGCTATGGACTAGCGGGAGCCTTAGAGACCCAGTACTTC. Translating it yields CASSYGLAGALETQYF.

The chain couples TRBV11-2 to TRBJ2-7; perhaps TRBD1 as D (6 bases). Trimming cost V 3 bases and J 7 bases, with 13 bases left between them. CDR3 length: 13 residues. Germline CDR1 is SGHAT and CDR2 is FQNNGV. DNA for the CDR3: TGTGCCAGCAGCTTCGACAGGCGTCAGGAGCAGTACTTC. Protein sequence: CASSFDRRQEQYF.

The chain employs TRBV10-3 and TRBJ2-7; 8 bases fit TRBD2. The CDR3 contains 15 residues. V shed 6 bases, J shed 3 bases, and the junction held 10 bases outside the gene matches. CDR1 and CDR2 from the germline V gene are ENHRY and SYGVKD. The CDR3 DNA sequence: TGTGCCATCAGAGATGAAGGGACTAGTATCTACGAGCAGTACTTC. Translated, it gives CAIRDEGTSIYEQYF.

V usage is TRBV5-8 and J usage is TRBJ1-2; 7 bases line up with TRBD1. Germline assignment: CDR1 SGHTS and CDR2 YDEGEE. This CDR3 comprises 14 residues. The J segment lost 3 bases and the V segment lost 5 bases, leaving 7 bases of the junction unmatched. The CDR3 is CASRPRDSHYGYTF. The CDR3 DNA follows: TGTGCCAGCAGACCTCGGGACAGCCACTATGGCTACACCTTC.

CDR3 in amino acids: CATSRDLTGRQNYGYTF. In DNA form, the CDR3 reads TGTGCCACCAGCAGAGATCTGACGGGCCGACAGAACTATGGCTACACCTTC. V and J are TRBV15 and TRBJ1-2, with D perhaps TRBD1 (5 bases). The CDR3 is 17 amino acids. V lost 0 bases and J lost 2, with 16 bases in between. Germline V gene data show CDR1 as LNHNV and CDR2 as YYDKDF (reference sequence).

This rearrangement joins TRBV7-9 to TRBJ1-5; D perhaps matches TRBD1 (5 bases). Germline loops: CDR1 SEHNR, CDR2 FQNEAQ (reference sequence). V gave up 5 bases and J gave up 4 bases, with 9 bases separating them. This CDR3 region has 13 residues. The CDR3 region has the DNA TGTGCCAGCAGCCAGGGTGGTAATCAGCCCCAGCATTTT. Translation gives CASSQGGNQPQHF.

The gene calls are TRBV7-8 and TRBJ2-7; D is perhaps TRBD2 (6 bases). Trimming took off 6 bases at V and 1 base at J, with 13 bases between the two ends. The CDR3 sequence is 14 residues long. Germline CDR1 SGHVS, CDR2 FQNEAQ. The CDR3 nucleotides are TGTGCCAGCAGAGAAATGGGGGGTTCCTACGAGCAGTACTTC. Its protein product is CASREMGGSYEQYF.

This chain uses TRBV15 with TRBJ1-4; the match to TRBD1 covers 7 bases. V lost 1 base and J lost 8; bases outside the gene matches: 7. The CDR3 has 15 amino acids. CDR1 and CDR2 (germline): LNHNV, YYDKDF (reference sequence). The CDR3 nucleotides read TGTGCCACCAGCAGAGTCAGGGGGTTGCAGGAAAAACTGTTTTTT. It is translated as CATSRVRGLQEKLFF.

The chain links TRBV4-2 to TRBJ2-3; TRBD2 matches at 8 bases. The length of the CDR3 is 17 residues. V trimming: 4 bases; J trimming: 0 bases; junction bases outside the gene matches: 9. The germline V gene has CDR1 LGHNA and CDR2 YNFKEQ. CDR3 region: CASSPNLAGISTDTQYF. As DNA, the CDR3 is TGTGCCAGCAGCCCGAATTTAGCGGGGATCAGCACAGATACGCAGTATTTT.

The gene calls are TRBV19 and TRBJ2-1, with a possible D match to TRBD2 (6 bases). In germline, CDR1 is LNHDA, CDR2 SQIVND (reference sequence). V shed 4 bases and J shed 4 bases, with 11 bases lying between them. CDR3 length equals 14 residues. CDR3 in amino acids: CASSTGVSYNEQFF. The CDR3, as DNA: TGTGCCAGTAGTACGGGAGTGTCTTACAATGAGCAGTTCTTC.

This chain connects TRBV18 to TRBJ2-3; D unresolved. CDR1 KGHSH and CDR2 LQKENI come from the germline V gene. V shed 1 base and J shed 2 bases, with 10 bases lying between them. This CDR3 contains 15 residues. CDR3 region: CASSPLRLDTDTQYF. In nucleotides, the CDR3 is TGTGCCAGCTCACCACTCCGACTGGACACAGATACGCAGTATTTT.

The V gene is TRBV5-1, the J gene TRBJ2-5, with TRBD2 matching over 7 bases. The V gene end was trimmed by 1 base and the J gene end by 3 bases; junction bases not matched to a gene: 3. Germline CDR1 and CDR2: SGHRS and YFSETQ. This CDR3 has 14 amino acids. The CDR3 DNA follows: TGCGCCAGCAGCTTGTGGCTAGCGGAAGAGACCCAGTACTTC. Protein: CASSLWLAEETQYF.

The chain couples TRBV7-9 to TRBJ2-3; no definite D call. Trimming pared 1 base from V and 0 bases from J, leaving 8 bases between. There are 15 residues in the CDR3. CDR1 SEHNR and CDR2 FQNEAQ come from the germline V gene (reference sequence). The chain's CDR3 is CASSLGLSSTDTQYF. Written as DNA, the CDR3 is TGTGCCAGCAGCTTAGGACTGTCTAGCACAGATACGCAGTATTTT. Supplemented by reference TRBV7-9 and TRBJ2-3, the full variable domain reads DTGVSQNPRHKITKRGQNVTFRCDPISEHNRLYWYRQTLGQGPEFLTYFQNEAQLEKSRLLSDRFSAERPKGSFSTLEIQRTEQGDSAMYLCASSLGLSSTDTQYFGPGTRLTVL.